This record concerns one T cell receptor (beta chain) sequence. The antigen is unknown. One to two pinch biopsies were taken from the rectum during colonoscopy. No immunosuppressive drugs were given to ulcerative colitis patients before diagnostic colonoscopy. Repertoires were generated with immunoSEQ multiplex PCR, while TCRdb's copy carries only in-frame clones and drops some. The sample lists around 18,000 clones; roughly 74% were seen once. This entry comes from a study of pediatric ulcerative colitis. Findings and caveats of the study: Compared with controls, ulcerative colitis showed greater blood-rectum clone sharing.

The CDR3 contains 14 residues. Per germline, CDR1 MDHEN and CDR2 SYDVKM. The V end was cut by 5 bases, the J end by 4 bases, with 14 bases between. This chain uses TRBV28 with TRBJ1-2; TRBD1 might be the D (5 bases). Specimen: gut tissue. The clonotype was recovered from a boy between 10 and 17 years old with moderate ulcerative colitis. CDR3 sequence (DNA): TGTGCCAGCAGTACTCACAGGAGCCGCTATGGCTACACCTTC. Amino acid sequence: CASSTHRSRYGYTF.